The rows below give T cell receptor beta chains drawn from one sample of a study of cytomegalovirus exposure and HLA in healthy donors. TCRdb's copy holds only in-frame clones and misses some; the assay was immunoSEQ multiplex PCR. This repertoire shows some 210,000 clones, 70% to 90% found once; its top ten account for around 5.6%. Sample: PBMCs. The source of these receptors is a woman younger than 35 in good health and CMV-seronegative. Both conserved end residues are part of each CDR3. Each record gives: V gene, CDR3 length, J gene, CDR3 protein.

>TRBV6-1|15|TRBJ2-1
CASSLLAGGIGEQFF
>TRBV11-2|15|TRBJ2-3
CASSLKRGDTDTQYF
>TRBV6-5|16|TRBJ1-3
CASSSRARQGGNTIYF
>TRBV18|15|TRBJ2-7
CASSPGTPLNYEQYF
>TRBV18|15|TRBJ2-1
CASSPGLAGGDEQFF
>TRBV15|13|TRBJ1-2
CATSSPGLGGYTF
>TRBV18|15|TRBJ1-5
CASSPQGALAQPQHF
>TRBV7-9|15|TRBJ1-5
CASSLGDTSNQPQHF
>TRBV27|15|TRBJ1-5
CASSWVGFPNQPQHF
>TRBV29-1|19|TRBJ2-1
CSVDSSGASGLSSYNEQFF
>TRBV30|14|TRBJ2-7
CAWSDDRAPYEQYF
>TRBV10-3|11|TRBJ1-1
CAILKPTEAFF
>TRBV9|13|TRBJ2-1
CASSAPDWDEQFF
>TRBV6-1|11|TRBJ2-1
CASIRVSEQFF
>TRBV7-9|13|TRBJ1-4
CASSPRDREKLFF
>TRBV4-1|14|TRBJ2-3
CASSQDGAGDTQYF
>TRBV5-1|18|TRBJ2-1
CASSLALAGERWGNEQFF
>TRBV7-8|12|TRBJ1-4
CASSSSPGELFF
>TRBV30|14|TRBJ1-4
CAWSVQATNEKLFF
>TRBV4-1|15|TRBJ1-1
CASSQLTDRVGEAFF
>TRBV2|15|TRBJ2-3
CASSRGTSGTDTQYF
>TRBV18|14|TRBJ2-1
CASSPPEGHNEQFF
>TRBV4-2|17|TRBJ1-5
CASSQDQGERGNQPQHF
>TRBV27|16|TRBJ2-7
CASSLSSLAGLYEQYF